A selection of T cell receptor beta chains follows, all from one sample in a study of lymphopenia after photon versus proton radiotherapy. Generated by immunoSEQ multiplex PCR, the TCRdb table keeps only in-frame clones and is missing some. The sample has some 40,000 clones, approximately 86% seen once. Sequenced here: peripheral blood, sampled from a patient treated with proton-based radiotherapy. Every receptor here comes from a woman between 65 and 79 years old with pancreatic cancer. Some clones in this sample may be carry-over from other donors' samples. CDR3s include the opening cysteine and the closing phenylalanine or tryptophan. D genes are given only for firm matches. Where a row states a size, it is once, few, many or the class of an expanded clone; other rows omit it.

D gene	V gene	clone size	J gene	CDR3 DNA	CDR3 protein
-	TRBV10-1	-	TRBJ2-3	TGCGCCAGCAGCCGGTCGACTAGCACAGATACGCAGTATTTT	CASSRSTSTDTQYF
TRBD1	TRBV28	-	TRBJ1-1	TGTGCCAGCACTCTCGGGACAGGGGGTAGCGTGAACACTGAAGCTTTCTTT	CASTLGTGGSVNTEAFF
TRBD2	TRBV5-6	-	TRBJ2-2	TGTGCCAGCAGCTGGCGGGGGGATCCGAACACCGGGGAGCTGTTTTTT	CASSWRGDPNTGELFF
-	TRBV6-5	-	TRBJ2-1	TGTGCCAGCAGTTCCCGGCAGCCCGGGTACAATGAGCAGTTCTTC	CASSSRQPGYNEQFF
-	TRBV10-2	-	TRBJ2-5	TGCGCCAGCAGTGTTTTAGGGACCAGGGAGACCCAGTACTTC	CASSVLGTRETQYF
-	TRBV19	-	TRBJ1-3	TGTGCCAGTATCCCAGACAGATCTGGAAACACCATATATTTT	CASIPDRSGNTIYF
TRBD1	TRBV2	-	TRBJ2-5	TGTGCCAGCTCAGGACAGGGGGCGGGGGAGACCCAGTACTTC	CASSGQGAGETQYF
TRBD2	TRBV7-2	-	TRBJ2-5	TGTGCCAGCAGCTTGGTGGGGACTAGGATTCAAGAGACCCAGTACTTC	CASSLVGTRIQETQYF
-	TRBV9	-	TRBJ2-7	TGTGCCAGCAACCCTGCCAGGGCCTCCTACGAGCAGTACTTC	CASNPARASYEQYF
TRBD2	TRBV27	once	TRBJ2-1	TGTGCCAGCAGTCTGGGACTAGCGGGGTGGGGTGAGCAGTTCTTC	CASSLGLAGWGEQFF